The 8 T cell receptor beta chains reported below all come from one sample, sequenced in a study of blood T cells in healthy people across ages. The authors ran a second PCR of roughly 6 to 12 cycles using a sample-barcoded 5' primer and a J-beta primer mix. TCRdb recomputed calls from the 5' RACE reads with MiXCR, one row per CDR3 protein. The sample carries over a million distinct CDR3 sequences, less than 25% recorded once. These data were likewise used in another study, on T cells of mothers and their children.

Material for sequencing was blood. Every receptor here comes from a girl aged 2-9 years in good health.

This chain links TRBV20-1 with TRBJ2-5; 10 positions agree with TRBD1. The J call is doubtful: the DNA matches TRBJ2-7 better. CDR1 and CDR2 (germline): DFQATT, SNEGSKA (reference sequence). The CDR3 runs 15 residues. CDR3 region: CSASERGTGAYEQYF. CDR3 DNA: TGCAGTGCTAGCGAGCGGGGGACAGGGGCATACGAGCAGTACTTC.

The chain combines TRBV20-1 with TRBJ2-3; TRBD2 aligns across 8 bases. The J segment lost 5 bases and the V segment lost 1 base, leaving 2 bases of the junction unmatched. The CDR3 has 13 residues. CDR1 and CDR2 (germline): DFQATT, SNEGSKA (reference sequence). The CDR3 nucleotides are TGCAGTGCTAGAGGAGCGGGGGTAGATACGCAGTATTTT. The encoded protein is CSARGAGVDTQYF.

This clonotype was seen a single time. V usage is TRBV29-1 and J usage is TRBJ1-1, with D tentatively TRBD1 (5 bases). CDR1 and CDR2 from the germline V gene are SQVTM and ANQGSEA. V was pared by 5 bases and J by 4 bases, with 14 bases between. This CDR3 spans 13 amino acids. CDR3 nucleotides: TGCAGCGTTCGACAGAGCCCAGGCACTGAAGCTTTCTTT. Protein sequence: CSVRQSPGTEAFF.

This clonotype appeared a few times. This chain connects TRBV7-2 to TRBJ1-3, with no clear D. This CDR3 spans 13 amino acids. The V end was cut by 4 bases, the J end by 4 bases, with 8 bases between. Looked up from germline, CDR1 is SGHTA and CDR2 is FQGNSA. The CDR3 region is CASSSESGNTIYF. CDR3 DNA sequence: TGTGCCAGCAGCTCTGAGTCGGGAAACACCATATATTTT.

The rearrangement joins TRBV7-2 to TRBJ1-5; D is ambiguous. The CDR3 runs to 16 residues. Between the trimmed V and J ends, which lost 1 base and 9 bases, there was a span of 19 bases. Germline loops: CDR1 SGHTA, CDR2 FQGNSA. The DNA of the CDR3 is TGTGCCAGCAGCTTAGTAGGATCAACACCCCAGTGGCCCCAGCATTTT. It specifies CASSLVGSTPQWPQHF.

In this sample, this clonotype turned up a few times. This sequence joins TRBV27 and TRBJ2-5, with D unclear. Judging by the DNA end, TRBJ2-7 fits better; the J call may be wrong. Germline assignment: CDR1 MNHEY and CDR2 SMNVEV (reference sequence). This CDR3 contains 13 residues. CDR3 loop: CASSSSNSYEQYF. The CDR3 nucleotides read TGTGCCAGCAGTTCTTCCAACTCCTACGAGCAGTACTTC.

The chain uses TRBV29-1 and TRBJ2-5, with D uncertain. TRBJ2-7 matches the DNA end more closely, so the J call is doubtful. The CDR3 is made up of 13 amino acids. Germline V CDR1 and CDR2: SQVTM, ANQGSEA. CDR3 residues: CSVKQYGPHEQYF. CDR3 nucleotide sequence: TGCAGCGTGAAGCAGTATGGACCCCACGAGCAGTACTTC.

This clonotype occurred a few times. The chain has TRBV14 and TRBJ1-1, with TRBD1 as a possible D gene (5 bases). Trimming removed 1 base at V and 5 bases at J, with 14 bases between. The CDR3 has 15 residues. Germline lookup yields CDR1 SGHDN and CDR2 FVKESK. The CDR3 sequence: CASSQVRGSETEAFF. CDR3 nucleotides: TGTGCCAGCAGCCAAGTAAGGGGATCGGAGACTGAAGCTTTCTTT.